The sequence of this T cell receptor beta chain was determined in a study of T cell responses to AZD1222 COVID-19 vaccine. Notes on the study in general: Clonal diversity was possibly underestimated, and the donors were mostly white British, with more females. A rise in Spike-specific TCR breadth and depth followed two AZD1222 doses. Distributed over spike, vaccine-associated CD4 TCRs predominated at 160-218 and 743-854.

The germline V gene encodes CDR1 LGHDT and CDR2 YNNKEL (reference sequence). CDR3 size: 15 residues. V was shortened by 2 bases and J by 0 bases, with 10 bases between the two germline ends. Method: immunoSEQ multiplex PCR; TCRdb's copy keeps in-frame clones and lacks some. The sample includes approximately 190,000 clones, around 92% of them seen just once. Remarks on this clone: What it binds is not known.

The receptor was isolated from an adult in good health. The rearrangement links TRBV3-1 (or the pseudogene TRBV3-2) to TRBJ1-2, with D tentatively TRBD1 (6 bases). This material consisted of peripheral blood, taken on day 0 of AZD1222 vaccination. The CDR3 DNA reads TGTGCCAGCAGCCAAAATAGGGGGACTAACTATGGCTACACCTTC. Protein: CASSQNRGTNYGYTF.